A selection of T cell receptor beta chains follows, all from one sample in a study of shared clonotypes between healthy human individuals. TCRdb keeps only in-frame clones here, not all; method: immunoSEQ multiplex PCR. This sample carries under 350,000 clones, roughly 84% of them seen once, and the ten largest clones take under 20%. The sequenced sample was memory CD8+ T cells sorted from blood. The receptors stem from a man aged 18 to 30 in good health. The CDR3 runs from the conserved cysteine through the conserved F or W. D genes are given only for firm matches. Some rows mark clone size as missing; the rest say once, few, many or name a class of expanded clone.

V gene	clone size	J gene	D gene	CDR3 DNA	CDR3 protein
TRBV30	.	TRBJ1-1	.	TGTGCCTGGAGCGTCCTGGGGACTGAAGCTTTCTTT	CAWSVLGTEAFF
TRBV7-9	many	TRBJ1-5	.	TGTGCCAGCAGCGCTAACGCGGGGGGCAATCAGCCCCAGCATTTT	CASSANAGGNQPQHF
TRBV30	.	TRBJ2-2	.	TGTGCCTGGGGGAACACCGGGGAGCTGTTTTTT	CAWGNTGELFF
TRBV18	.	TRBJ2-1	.	TGTGCCAGCTCCCCGGGGCGTCAATGGGAGCAGTTCTTC	CASSPGRQWEQFF
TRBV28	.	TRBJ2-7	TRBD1	TGTGCCAGCAGTTGGAGAAATGGGGACAGCTCCTACGAGCAGTACTTC	CASSWRNGDSSYEQYF
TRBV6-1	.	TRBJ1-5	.	TGTGCCAGCAGTGAATATGGACAGATCAATCAGCCCCAGCATTTT	CASSEYGQINQPQHF
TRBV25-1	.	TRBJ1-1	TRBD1	TGTGCCAGCAGAACAGGGGGCACTGAAGCTTTCTTT	CASRTGGTEAFF
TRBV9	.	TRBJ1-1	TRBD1	TGTGCCAGCAGCGTGACAGGGAGGGACACTGAAGCTTTCTTT	CASSVTGRDTEAFF
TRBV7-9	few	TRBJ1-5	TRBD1	TGTGCCAGCAGCTCGGCCGGGACAGAGTATCAGCCCCAGCATTTT	CASSSAGTEYQPQHF
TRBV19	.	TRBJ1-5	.	TGTGCCAGTAGTATCCCACAGGGAAATCAGCCCCAGCATTTT	CASSIPQGNQPQHF
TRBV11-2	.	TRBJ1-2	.	TGTGCCAGCAGCTTAACCGGGGAGTATGGCTACACCTTC	CASSLTGEYGYTF
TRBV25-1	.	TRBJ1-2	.	TGTGCCAGCAGTGAAAACGTGAACAGCTATGGCTACACCTTC	CASSENVNSYGYTF
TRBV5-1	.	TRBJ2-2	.	TGCGCCAGCAGCCCCAGGTGGGCCGGGGAGCTGTTTTTT	CASSPRWAGELFF
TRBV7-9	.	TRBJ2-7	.	TGTGCCAGCAGCTTACGTATCTACGAGCAGTACTTC	CASSLRIYEQYF
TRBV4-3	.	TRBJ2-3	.	TGCGCCAGCAGCCAAGAGGACAGCTTCACAGATACGCAGTATTTT	CASSQEDSFTDTQYF
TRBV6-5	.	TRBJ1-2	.	TGTGCCAGCAGTTACTCGAGTGGGAGCTATGGCTACACCTTC	CASSYSSGSYGYTF
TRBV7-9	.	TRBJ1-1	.	TGTGCCAGCAGCCCAATGGGCCTCCCCCAGGCTTTCTTT	CASSPMGLPQAFF
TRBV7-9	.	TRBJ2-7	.	TGTGCCAGCAGCCTCGACTGGTCCTACGAGCAGTACTTC	CASSLDWSYEQYF
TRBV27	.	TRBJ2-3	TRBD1	TGTGCCAGCAGTATCTGGACAGGGGCAGATACGCAGTATTTT	CASSIWTGADTQYF
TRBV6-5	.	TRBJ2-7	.	TGTGCCAGCAGTTACGAACGTGAATACGAGCAGTACTTC	CASSYEREYEQYF
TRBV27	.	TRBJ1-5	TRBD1	TGTGCCAGCAGTTCCGGGTGGGACAGGGCTCCTGGCAATCAGCCCCAGCATTTT	CASSSGWDRAPGNQPQHF
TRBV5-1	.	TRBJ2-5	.	TGCGCCAGCAGCTTGAGTCAGACTCAAGAGACCCAGTACTTC	CASSLSQTQETQYF
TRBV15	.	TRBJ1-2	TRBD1	TGTGCCACCAGCAGAGATCGGCACAGGGGCTATGGCTACACCTTC	CATSRDRHRGYGYTF
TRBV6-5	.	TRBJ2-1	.	TGTGCCAGCAGTTACAGGGGACTCTACAATGAGCAGTTCTTC	CASSYRGLYNEQFF
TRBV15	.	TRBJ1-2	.	TGTGCCACCAGCAGAGATCTTGGGCAGGGAGCTGGCTACACCTTC	CATSRDLGQGAGYTF
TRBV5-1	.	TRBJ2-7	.	TGCGCCAGCAGCTTGGTAAGACGAGGGTCTGAGCAGTACTTC	CASSLVRRGSEQYF
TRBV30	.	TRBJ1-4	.	TGTGCCTGGAGTGAGGAAAAACTGTTTTTT	CAWSEEKLFF
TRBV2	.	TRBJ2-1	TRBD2	TGTGCCAGCAGTGACCCGAATAGCGGGGACTACAATGAGCAGTTCTTC	CASSDPNSGDYNEQFF
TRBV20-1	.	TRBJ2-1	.	TGCAGTGCTAGAGGGAATAATGAGCAGTTCTTC	CSARGNNEQFF
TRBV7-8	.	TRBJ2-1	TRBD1	TGTGCCAGCAGCTTAGAGGACAGGGGGCTTAAGAATGAGCAGTTCTTC	CASSLEDRGLKNEQFF
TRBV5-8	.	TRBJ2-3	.	TGTGCCAGCAGCCACCCGCTGGGGGATATCACAGATACGCAGTATTTT	CASSHPLGDITDTQYF
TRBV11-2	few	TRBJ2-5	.	TGTGCCAGCAGCTTAGGAATAGGAGGGCTCCAAGAGACCCAGTACTTC	CASSLGIGGLQETQYF
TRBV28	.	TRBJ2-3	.	TGTGCCAGCTCCTTTCCCACGGGTAGGGAACGCATCACAGATACGCAGTATTTT	CASSFPTGRERITDTQYF
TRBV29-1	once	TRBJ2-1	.	TGCAGCGTTGGGTACTCCCCAAGGTCCTACAATGAGCAGTTCTTC	CSVGYSPRSYNEQFF
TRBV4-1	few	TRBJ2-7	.	TGCGCCAGCAGCCCAGGACGCGGGGAAATTTACGAGCAGTACTTC	CASSPGRGEIYEQYF
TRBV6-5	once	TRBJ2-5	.	TGTGCCAGCACCCCCCCCAGGGGAGGAGAGACCCAGTACTTC	CASTPPRGGETQYF
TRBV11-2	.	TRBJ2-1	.	TGTGCCAGCAGCTTAGATGGGGGGCCCGGCGGGAGTTCTTACGAGCAGTTCTTC	CASSLDGGPGGSSYEQFF
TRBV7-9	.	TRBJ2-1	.	TGTGCCAGCAGCAATCGGGCAGGCCAACCACCCGACAATGAGCAGTTCTTC	CASSNRAGQPPDNEQFF
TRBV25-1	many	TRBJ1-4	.	TGTGCCAGAGGTGAAAAACTGTTTTTT	CARGEKLFF
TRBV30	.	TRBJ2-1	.	TGTGCCTGGAGTGGAAGTCCGAGCTCCTACAATGAGCAGTTCTTC	CAWSGSPSSYNEQFF
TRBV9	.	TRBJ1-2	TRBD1	TGTGCCAGCAGCCCAGGGGACAGGTTGATCTATGGCTACACCTTC	CASSPGDRLIYGYTF
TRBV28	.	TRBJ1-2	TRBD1	TGTGCCAGCAGTCCCTACAGGGGGCTTTTCTATGGCTACACCTTC	CASSPYRGLFYGYTF
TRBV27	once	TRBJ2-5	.	TGTGCCAGCAGTTTATTAGGGCAAGAGACCCAGTACTTC	CASSLLGQETQYF
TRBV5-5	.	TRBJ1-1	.	TGTGCCAGCAGCTTGGGTATGAACACTGAAGCTTTCTTT	CASSLGMNTEAFF
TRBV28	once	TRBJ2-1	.	TGTGCCAGCAGTTCGACCCCCAGGGGCTACTACAATGAGCAGTTCTTC	CASSSTPRGYYNEQFF
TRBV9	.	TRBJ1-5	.	TGTGCCAGCAGCGTATCTATTGATCAGCCCCAGCATTTT	CASSVSIDQPQHF
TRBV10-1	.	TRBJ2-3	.	TGCGCCAGCAGTGCCCCGCAGGGCAGAGAGTTACCGGATACGCAGTATTTT	CASSAPQGRELPDTQYF
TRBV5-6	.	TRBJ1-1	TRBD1	TGTGCCAGCAGTTCCTGGACAGGGGTGGACACTGAAGCTTTCTTT	CASSSWTGVDTEAFF
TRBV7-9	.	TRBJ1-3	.	TGTGCCAGCGAGGACAGCTCTGGAAACACCATATATTTT	CASEDSSGNTIYF
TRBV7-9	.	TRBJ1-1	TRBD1	TGTGCCAGCAGCTGGGGACAGATGAACACTGAAGCTTTCTTT	CASSWGQMNTEAFF
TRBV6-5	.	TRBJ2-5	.	TGTGCCAGCAGTTACTCGGCGCAGGGGCGAGAGACCCAGTACTTC	CASSYSAQGRETQYF